These T cell receptor beta chains were read from a single sample in a study of response to subunit inactivated influenza vaccine. TCRdb reprocessed the RT-PCR reads via MiXCR and lists one record per CDR3 protein. Of roughly 760,000 distinct CDR3 sequences in the sample, around 20% are singletons; the top ten hold roughly 10%. The sequences come from PBMCs from blood, collected 4 to 6 days after vaccination. All receptors come from a man in his fifties or sixties who received an inactivated influenza vaccine. Each CDR3 is given without its conserved first and last residue. Each record gives: V gene, D gene, J gene, CDR3 protein. D genes are given only for firm matches.

V: TRBV20-1
D: NA
J: TRBJ2-4
CDR3: SARTGIAKNIQY

V: TRBV29-1
D: TRBD2
J: TRBJ2-5
CDR3: SVVTGGGTQY

V: TRBV27
D: TRBD1
J: TRBJ2-6
CDR3: ASSLYTGAGANVLT

V: TRBV7-9
D: TRBD2
J: TRBJ2-3
CDR3: ASSILAGVTDTQY

V: TRBV20-1
D: TRBD1
J: TRBJ2-5
CDR3: SAREGTVQETQY

V: TRBV20-1
D: TRBD1
J: TRBJ1-1
CDR3: RADRERNTEAF

V: TRBV5-1
D: NA
J: TRBJ2-3
CDR3: ASTLGGDTDTQY

V: TRBV7-6
D: NA
J: TRBJ2-7
CDR3: ASSLEIGSSNHEQY

V: TRBV7-9
D: NA
J: TRBJ1-5
CDR3: ASSPGVGNQPQH

V: TRBV15
D: NA
J: TRBJ2-1
CDR3: ATSRPFHNEQF

V: TRBV27
D: NA
J: TRBJ2-7
CDR3: ASSLFWGSYEQY

V: TRBV7-6
D: TRBD1
J: TRBJ2-1
CDR3: ASSRGAGQGHNEQF

V: TRBV7-9
D: TRBD2
J: TRBJ2-7
CDR3: ASSLRGGAAFEQY

V: TRBV2
D: NA
J: TRBJ2-7
CDR3: ASSFDFSYEQY

V: TRBV20-1
D: TRBD2
J: TRBJ2-7
CDR3: SASASGGPYEQY

V: TRBV5-1
D: TRBD1
J: TRBJ2-4
CDR3: ASSLGQGNVAKNIQY

V: TRBV12-3/TRBV12-4
D: NA
J: TRBJ1-4
CDR3: ASSFGRTPTNEKLF

V: TRBV20-1
D: NA
J: TRBJ2-3
CDR3: SARPRGGLDTQY

V: TRBV4-2
D: TRBD2
J: TRBJ2-2
CDR3: ASSRPTPGLATNTGELF

V: TRBV3-1
D: NA
J: TRBJ1-1
CDR3: ASSVSRSEAF

V: TRBV7-9
D: TRBD1
J: TRBJ2-5
CDR3: ASSLRTGVEETQY

V: TRBV30
D: NA
J: TRBJ1-1
CDR3: AWSMGPGLLNTEAF

V: TRBV11-2
D: NA
J: TRBJ1-4
CDR3: ASSPGSFGEKLF

V: TRBV20-1
D: TRBD2
J: TRBJ2-7
CDR3: SATLAVEQY

V: TRBV4-2
D: TRBD1
J: TRBJ2-7
CDR3: ASSLNRGREQY

V: TRBV11-2
D: NA
J: TRBJ2-2
CDR3: ASSTPGLSPRGELF

V: TRBV7-9
D: TRBD2
J: TRBJ2-3
CDR3: ASSRSSGGYDTQY

V: TRBV12-3/TRBV12-4
D: NA
J: TRBJ2-2
CDR3: ASSLLLNTGELF

V: TRBV6-5
D: TRBD1
J: TRBJ2-7
CDR3: ASSYSIPGQGFYEQY

V: TRBV5-1
D: NA
J: TRBJ2-1
CDR3: ASNSGTTGKF

V: TRBV20-1
D: NA
J: TRBJ2-3
CDR3: SAKSDTQY

V: TRBV12-3/TRBV12-4
D: NA
J: TRBJ2-5
CDR3: ASSLRPTQETQY

V: TRBV14
D: NA
J: TRBJ2-7
CDR3: ASSWAQGSEQY

V: TRBV5-1
D: NA
J: TRBJ2-3
CDR3: ASSSGTGSTDTQY

V: TRBV29-1
D: NA
J: TRBJ2-7
CDR3: SVEDGTYEQY

V: TRBV29-1
D: TRBD2
J: TRBJ2-2
CDR3: SVGGSGGGELF

V: TRBV20-1
D: NA
J: TRBJ1-5
CDR3: SASGTTNQPQH

V: TRBV7-2
D: NA
J: TRBJ2-3
CDR3: ASSFAGESTDTQY

V: TRBV4-2
D: TRBD2
J: TRBJ2-2
CDR3: ASSPSFSGTNTGELF

V: TRBV29-1
D: NA
J: TRBJ2-4
CDR3: SVEFGGNIQY

V: TRBV28
D: NA
J: TRBJ2-7
CDR3: ASRGRGKAYEQY

V: TRBV7-2
D: NA
J: TRBJ1-2
CDR3: ASSLASGANGYT

V: TRBV20-1
D: NA
J: TRBJ1-5
CDR3: SARGPNQPQH

V: TRBV28
D: TRBD2
J: TRBJ2-1
CDR3: ASSSGTSDPF

V: TRBV10-3
D: TRBD2
J: TRBJ2-7
CDR3: AISSPREGYEQY

V: TRBV20-1
D: NA
J: TRBJ1-2
CDR3: SAREQGGDLGYT

V: TRBV5-4
D: TRBD2
J: TRBJ2-1
CDR3: ASSPQTSGHNEQF

V: TRBV4-2
D: NA
J: TRBJ2-5
CDR3: ASSQDPLGVGETQY

V: TRBV29-1
D: TRBD1
J: TRBJ2-5
CDR3: SVNLGQGPSQDTQY

V: TRBV15
D: TRBD1
J: TRBJ1-2
CDR3: ATSRESTQGAFGYT

V: TRBV20-1
D: TRBD2
J: TRBJ2-7
CDR3: SARVAAGEQY